Following are 4 T cell receptor beta chains from one sample sequenced in a study of blood T cell repertoires in COVID-19. Sequenced by immunoSEQ multiplex PCR; TCRdb stores in-frame clones only, minus some. The sample records a few hundred thousand clones, about 90% being singletons. Sequenced sample: peripheral blood. The origin of the receptors is a woman aged 55-69 years with COVID-19, enrolled during active disease.

The J gene is TRBJ1-4, the V gene TRBV6-6; 10 bases fit TRBD1. The length of the CDR3 is 13 residues. J lost 7 bases, V lost 6 bases, and 2 bases had no gene match. The germline gives CDR1 MNHNY, CDR2 SVGAGI (reference sequence). The DNA for the CDR3 is TGTGCCAGCAGCGGGACAGGGGTTGAAAAACTGTTTTTT. Protein product: CASSGTGVEKLFF.

The V call is TRBV5-4, the J call TRBJ1-1, with 7 bases identical to TRBD1. V dropped 4 bases and J dropped 1; count of bases not matched to a gene: 13. Germline-derived CDR1 and CDR2 are SGHNT and YYREEE (reference sequence). The CDR3 is 17 residues long. The CDR3 spells CASSVYRGAGANTEAFF. CDR3 in DNA: TGTGCCAGCAGCGTGTACAGGGGCGCCGGGGCGAACACTGAAGCTTTCTTT.

The chain uses TRBV6-2 or TRBV6-3 and TRBJ1-2; D call uncertain. This CDR3 spans 16 amino acids. CDR1 is MNHEY and CDR2 is SVGEGT in the germline V gene. Trimming removed 2 bases from V and 5 bases from J, with 18 bases in between. CDR3 loop: CASSYEGSRRTYGYTF. The CDR3 coding sequence is TGTGCCAGCAGTTACGAAGGTAGCAGAAGAACTTATGGCTACACCTTC.

The V and J genes are TRBV19 and TRBJ2-2; the D gene is possibly TRBD1 (6 bases). Trimming took off 4 bases at V and 4 bases at J, with 13 bases between the two ends. The CDR3 spans 15 residues. Per germline, CDR1 LNHDA and CDR2 SQIVND (reference sequence). The DNA of the CDR3 is TGTGCCAGTAGTACAACAGGGTTGGCCACCGGGGAGCTGTTTTTT. Its translation: CASSTTGLATGELFF.